These 4 T cell receptor beta chains share one sample of origin, sequenced in a study of T cells in Graves' hyperthyroidism and ophthalmopathy. Using RNA transcripts as the source, TCR beta CDR3 regions were amplified. Carried out on the TCR CDR3, a first-round RT-PCR used the HTBI primer set. TCRdb re-derived calls from the multiplex PCR reads in MiXCR, one entry per CDR3 protein. In the table there are hundreds of thousands of distinct CDR3 sequences, 13% of which are singletons. The sequenced material came from blood. The receptors originated from a woman in her late teens or twenties with Graves' hyperthyroidism.

The CDR3 DNA reads as TGCGCCAGCAGCCAAGAGAGTAGCGGGATCCAAGAGACCCAGTACTTC. Encoded protein: CASSQESSGIQETQYF. This chain uses TRBV4-1 with TRBJ2-5; TRBD2 matches 8 bases. CDR1 is MGHRA and CDR2 is YSYEKL in the germline V gene. This CDR3 is built from 16 residues. The junction had 4 bases not matched to a gene; V was cut back by 0 bases and J by 1 base.

The rearrangement uses TRBV6-5 and TRBJ2-2; D might be TRBD1 (5 bases). Germline lookup yields CDR1 MNHEY and CDR2 SVGAGI. This CDR3 is built from 15 residues. The V end was cut by 1 base, the J end by 4 bases, with 10 bases between. This chain's CDR3 is CASSYLGEFTGELFF. In nucleotides, the CDR3 is TGTGCCAGCAGTTACTTAGGGGAATTCACCGGGGAGCTGTTTTTT.

This clonotype was counted many times. The chain couples TRBV3-1 to TRBJ2-5; 7 positions match TRBD2. Germline CDR1 is LGHDT and CDR2 is YNNKEL (reference sequence). This CDR3 is built from 15 residues. J lost 4 bases, V lost 7 bases, and 12 bases had no gene match. The CDR3 region has the DNA TGTGCCAGCACCGTCAAGCGGGGAGTCCCAGAGACCCAGTACTTC. Translating it yields CASTVKRGVPETQYF.

This clonotype appeared many times. The rearrangement joins TRBV10-3 to TRBJ2-1, with 15 bases lining up with TRBD2. The J segment lost 7 bases and the V segment lost 6 bases, leaving 10 bases of the junction unmatched. Germline values: CDR1 ENHRY, CDR2 SYGVKD. The CDR3 sequence is 17 residues long. The DNA of the CDR3 is TGTGCCATCAGACCCACGGGACTAGCGGGGGGCATTAATGAGCAGTTCTTC. This codes for CAIRPTGLAGGINEQFF.